The present T cell receptor beta chain was sequenced within a study of OX40 agonist ivuxolimab in advanced cancers. Across the study: Partial responses were achieved by three patients, of whom one had hepatocellular carcinoma and two had cutaneous melanoma. Study-wide results and limits: The authors also found low normalized T-cell clonal expansion in some nonresponders.

Remarks on this clone: The antigen remains unidentified.

This table comes from immunoSEQ multiplex PCR, and its TCRdb copy is limited to in-frame clones, with some not included. The data contain over 10,000 clones, 65% to 85% of them singletons. Germline CDR1 reads LNHDA; CDR2 reads SQIVND (reference sequence). V lost 6 bases and J 3 bases, leaving 6 bases between the germline ends. The length of the CDR3 is 11 residues. Sequenced here: CD4+ or CD8+ T cells sorted from blood, sampled in a trial of the OX40 agonist ivuxolimab. The chain links TRBV19 to TRBJ2-7, with D hard to call. The source is an adult with an advanced solid tumor such as melanoma, head and neck, liver or kidney cancer. Here the CDR3 reads CASSSGYEQYF. Here the CDR3 DNA reads TGTGCCAGTAGCTCGGGCTACGAGCAGTACTTC.